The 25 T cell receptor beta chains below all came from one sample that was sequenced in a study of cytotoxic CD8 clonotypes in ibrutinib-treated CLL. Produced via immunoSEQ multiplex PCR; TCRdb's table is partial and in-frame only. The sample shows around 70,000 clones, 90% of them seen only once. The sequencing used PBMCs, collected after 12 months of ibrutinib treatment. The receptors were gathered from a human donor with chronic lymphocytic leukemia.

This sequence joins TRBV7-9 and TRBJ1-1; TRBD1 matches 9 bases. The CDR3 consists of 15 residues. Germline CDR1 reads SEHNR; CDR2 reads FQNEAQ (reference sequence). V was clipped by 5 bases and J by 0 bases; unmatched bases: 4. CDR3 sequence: CASSEQGALNTEAFF. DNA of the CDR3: TGTGCCAGCAGCGAACAGGGGGCTCTGAACACTGAAGCTTTCTTT. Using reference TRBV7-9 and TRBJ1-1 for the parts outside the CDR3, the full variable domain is DTGVSQNPRHKITKRGQNVTFRCDPISEHNRLYWYRQTLGQGPEFLTYFQNEAQLEKSRLLSDRFSAERPKGSFSTLEIQRTEQGDSAMYLCASSEQGALNTEAFFGQGTRLTVV.

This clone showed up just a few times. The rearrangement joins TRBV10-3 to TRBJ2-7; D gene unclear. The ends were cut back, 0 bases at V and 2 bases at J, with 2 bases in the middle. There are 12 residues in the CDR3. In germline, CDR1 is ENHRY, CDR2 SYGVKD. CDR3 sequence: CAISESAYEQYF. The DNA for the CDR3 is TGTGCCATCAGTGAGTCGGCCTACGAGCAGTACTTC.

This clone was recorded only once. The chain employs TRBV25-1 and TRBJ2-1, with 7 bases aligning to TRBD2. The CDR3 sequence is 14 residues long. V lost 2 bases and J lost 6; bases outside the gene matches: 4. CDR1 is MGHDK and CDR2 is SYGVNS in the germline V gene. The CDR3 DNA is TGTGCCAGCAGTGAAGCGGGAGAGGGCAATGAGCAGTTCTTC. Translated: CASSEAGEGNEQFF. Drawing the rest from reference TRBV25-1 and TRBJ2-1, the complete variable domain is EADIYQTPRYLVIGTGKKITLECSQTMGHDKMYWYQQDPGMELHLIHYSYGVNSTEKGDLSSESTVSRIRTEHFPLTLESARPSHTSQYLCASSEAGEGNEQFFGPGTRLTVL.

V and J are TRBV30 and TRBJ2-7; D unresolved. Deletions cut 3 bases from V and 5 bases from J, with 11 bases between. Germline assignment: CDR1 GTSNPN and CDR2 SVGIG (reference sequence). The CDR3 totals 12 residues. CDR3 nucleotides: TGTGCCTGGAGCCGCGCTGCGGACGAGCAGTACTTC. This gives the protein CAWSRAADEQYF. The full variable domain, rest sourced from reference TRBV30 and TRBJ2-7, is SQTIHQWPATLVQPVGSPLSLECTVEGTSNPNLYWYRQAAGRGLQLLFYSVGIGQISSEVPQNLSASRPQDRQFILSSKKLLLSDSGFYLCAWSRAADEQYFGPGTRLTVT.

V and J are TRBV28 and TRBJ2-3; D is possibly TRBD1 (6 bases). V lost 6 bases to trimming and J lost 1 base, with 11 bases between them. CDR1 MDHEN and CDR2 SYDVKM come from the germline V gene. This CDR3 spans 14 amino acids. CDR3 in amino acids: CASSRPGGTDTQYF. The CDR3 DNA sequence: TGTGCCAGCAGCCGCCCAGGGGGCACAGATACGCAGTATTTT. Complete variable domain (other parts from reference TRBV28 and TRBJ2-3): DVKVTQSSRYLVKRTGEKVFLECVQDMDHENMFWYRQDPGLGLRLIYFSYDVKMKEKGDIPEGYSVSREKKERFSLILESASTNQTSMYLCASSRPGGTDTQYFGPGTRLTVL.

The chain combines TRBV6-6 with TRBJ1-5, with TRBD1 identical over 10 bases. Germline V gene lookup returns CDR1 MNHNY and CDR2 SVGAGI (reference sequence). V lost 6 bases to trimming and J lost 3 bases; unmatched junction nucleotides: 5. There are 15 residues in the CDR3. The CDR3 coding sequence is TGTGCCAGCAGATCCGGGACAGGGGACAATCAGCCCCAGCATTTT. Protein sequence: CASRSGTGDNQPQHF.

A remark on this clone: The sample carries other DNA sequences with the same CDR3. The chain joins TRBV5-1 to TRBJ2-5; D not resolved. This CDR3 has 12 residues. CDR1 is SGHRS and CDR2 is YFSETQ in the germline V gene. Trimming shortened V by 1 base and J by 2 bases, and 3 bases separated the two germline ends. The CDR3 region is CASSLLQETQYF. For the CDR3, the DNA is TGCGCCAGCAGCTTGCTTCAAGAGACCCAGTACTTC.

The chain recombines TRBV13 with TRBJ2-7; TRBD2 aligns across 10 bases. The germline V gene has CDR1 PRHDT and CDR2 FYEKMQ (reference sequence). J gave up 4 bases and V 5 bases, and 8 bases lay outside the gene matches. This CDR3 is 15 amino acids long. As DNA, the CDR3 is TGTGCCAGCAGCCCCGGGACTAGCGCTTCATACGAGCAGTACTTC. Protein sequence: CASSPGTSASYEQYF.

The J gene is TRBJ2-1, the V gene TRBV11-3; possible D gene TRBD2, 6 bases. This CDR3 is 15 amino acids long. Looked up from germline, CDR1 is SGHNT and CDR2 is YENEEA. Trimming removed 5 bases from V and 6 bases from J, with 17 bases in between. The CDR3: CASSPGGERVNEQFF. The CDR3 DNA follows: TGTGCCAGCAGCCCCGGGGGAGAGCGGGTCAATGAGCAGTTCTTC. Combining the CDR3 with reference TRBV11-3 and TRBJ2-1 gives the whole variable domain EAGVVQSPRYKIIEKKQPVAFWCNPISGHNTLYWYLQNLGQGPELLIRYENEEAVDDSQLPKDRFSAERLKGVDSTLKIQPAELGDSAVYLCASSPGGERVNEQFFGPGTRLTVL.

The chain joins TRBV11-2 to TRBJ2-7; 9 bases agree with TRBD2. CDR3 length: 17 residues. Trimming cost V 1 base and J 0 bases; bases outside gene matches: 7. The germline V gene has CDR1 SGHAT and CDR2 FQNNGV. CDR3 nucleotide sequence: TGTGCCAGCAGCTTAGTGGCTAGCGGGACGCGCTCCTACGAGCAGTACTTC. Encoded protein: CASSLVASGTRSYEQYF.

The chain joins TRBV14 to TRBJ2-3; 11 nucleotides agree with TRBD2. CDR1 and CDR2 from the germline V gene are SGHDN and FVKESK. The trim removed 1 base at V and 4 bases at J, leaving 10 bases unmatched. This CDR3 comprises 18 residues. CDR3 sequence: CASSQGVLAGGSSDTQYF. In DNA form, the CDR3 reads TGTGCCAGCAGCCAAGGGGTGCTAGCGGGAGGATCTTCAGATACGCAGTATTTT.

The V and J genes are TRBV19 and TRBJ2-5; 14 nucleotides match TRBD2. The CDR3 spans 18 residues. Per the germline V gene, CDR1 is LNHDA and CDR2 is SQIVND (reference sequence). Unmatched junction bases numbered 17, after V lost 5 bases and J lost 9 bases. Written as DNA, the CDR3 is TGTGCCAGTAGTGTGGGACTAGCGGGAGCCAAGAGTAGCATGGCCCAGTACTTC. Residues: CASSVGLAGAKSSMAQYF.

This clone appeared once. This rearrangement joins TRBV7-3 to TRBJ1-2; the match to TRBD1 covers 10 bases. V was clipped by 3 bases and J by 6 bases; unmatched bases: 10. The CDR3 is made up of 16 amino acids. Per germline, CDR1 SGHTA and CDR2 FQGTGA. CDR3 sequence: CASSFPTGGKSDGYTF. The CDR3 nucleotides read TGTGCCAGCAGCTTTCCGACAGGGGGCAAATCGGATGGCTACACCTTC.

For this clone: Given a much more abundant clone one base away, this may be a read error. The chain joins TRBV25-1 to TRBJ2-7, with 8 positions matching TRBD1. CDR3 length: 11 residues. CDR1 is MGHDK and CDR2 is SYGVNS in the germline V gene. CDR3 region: CVSLTGAEQYF. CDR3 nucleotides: TGTGTCAGCCTGACAGGGGCCGAGCAGTACTTC.

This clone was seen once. In nucleotides, the CDR3 is TGTGCCAGTAGTATTTACACCGGGGAGCTGTTTTTT. Amino acid sequence: CASSIYTGELFF. V is TRBV19 and J is TRBJ2-2; D is uncertain. Trimming pared 3 bases from V and 3 bases from J, leaving 2 bases between. The CDR3 contains 12 residues. Looked up from germline, CDR1 is LNHDA and CDR2 is SQIVND (reference sequence).

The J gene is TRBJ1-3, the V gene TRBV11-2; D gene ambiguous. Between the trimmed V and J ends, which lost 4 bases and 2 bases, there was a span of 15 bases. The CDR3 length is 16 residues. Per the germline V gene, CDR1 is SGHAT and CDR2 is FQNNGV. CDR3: CASSSLQGYAGNTIYF. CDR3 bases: TGTGCCAGCAGCTCCCTACAAGGGTACGCTGGAAACACCATATATTTT.

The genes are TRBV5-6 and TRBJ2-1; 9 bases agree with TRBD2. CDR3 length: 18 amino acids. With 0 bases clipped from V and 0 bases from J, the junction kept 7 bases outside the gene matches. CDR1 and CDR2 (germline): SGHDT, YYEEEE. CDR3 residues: CASSLGGTSWSSYNEQFF. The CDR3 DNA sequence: TGTGCCAGCAGCTTGGGAGGGACTAGCTGGAGCTCCTACAATGAGCAGTTCTTC.

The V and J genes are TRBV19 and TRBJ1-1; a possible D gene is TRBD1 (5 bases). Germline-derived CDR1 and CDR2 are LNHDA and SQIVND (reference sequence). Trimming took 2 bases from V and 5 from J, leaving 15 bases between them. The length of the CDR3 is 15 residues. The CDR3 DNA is TGTGCCAGTAGTATAAGGGCCTCGGGGCAAACTGAAGCTTTCTTT. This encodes CASSIRASGQTEAFF.

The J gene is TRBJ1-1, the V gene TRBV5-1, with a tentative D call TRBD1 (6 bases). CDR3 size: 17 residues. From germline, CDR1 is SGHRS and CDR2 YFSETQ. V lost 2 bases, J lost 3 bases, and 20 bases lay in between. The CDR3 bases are TGCGCCAGCAGCTTACAACAGGGAGGTAGAGCGGACACTGAAGCTTTCTTT. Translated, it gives CASSLQQGGRADTEAFF. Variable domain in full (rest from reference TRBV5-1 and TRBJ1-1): KAGVTQTPRYLIKTRGQQVTLSCSPISGHRSVSWYQQTPGQGLQFLFEYFSETQRNKGNFPGRFSGRQFSNSRSEMNVSTLELGDSALYLCASSLQQGGRADTEAFFGQGTRLTVV.

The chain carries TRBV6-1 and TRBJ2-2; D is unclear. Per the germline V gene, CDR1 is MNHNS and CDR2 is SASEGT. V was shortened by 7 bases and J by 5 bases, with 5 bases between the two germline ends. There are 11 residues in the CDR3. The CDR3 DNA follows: TGTGCCAGCACCCTAACCGGGGAGCTGTTTTTT. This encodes CASTLTGELFF.

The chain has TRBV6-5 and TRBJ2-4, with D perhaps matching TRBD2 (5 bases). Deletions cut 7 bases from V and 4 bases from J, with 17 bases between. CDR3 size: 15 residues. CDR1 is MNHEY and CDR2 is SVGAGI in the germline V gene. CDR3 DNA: TGTGCCAGCACCCGACTCCAAGGCGGGAAAAACATTCAGTACTTC. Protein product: CASTRLQGGKNIQYF.

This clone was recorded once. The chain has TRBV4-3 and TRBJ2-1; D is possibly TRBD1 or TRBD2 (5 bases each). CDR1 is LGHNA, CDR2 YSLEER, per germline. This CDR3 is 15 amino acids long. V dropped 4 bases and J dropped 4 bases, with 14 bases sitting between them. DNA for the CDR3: TGCGCCAGCAGCCTCCTGGGGGACGAGTACAATGAGCAGTTCTTC. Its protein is CASSLLGDEYNEQFF.

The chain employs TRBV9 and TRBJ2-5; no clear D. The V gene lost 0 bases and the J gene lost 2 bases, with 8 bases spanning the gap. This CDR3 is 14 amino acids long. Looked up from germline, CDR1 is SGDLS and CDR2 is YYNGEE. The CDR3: CASSVGTAQETQYF. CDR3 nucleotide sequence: TGTGCCAGCAGCGTAGGAACAGCACAAGAGACCCAGTACTTC.

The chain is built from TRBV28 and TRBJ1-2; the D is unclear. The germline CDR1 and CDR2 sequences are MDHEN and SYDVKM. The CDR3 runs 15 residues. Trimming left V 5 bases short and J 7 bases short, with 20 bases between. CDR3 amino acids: CASSPAVEGLSGYTF. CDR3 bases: TGTGCCAGCAGTCCGGCCGTGGAAGGTCTCTCTGGCTACACCTTC.

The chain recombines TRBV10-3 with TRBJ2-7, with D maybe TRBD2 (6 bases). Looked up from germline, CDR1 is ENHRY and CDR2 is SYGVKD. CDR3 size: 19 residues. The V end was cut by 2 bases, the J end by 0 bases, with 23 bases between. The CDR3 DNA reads TGTGCCATCAGTGAGCCCTCGGGGGAGCTGAGGTGGAACTCCTACGAGCAGTACTTC. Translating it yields CAISEPSGELRWNSYEQYF.